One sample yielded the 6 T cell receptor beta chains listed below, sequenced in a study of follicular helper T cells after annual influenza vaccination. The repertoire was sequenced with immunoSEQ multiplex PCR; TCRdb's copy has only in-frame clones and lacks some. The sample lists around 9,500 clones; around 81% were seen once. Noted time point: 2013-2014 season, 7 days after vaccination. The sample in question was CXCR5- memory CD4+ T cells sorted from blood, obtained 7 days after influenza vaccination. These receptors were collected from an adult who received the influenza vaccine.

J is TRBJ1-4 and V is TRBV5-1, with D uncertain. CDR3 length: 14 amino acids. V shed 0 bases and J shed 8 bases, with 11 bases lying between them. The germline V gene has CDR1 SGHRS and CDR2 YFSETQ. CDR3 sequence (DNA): TGCGCCAGCAGCTTGGGTGTTACGGGCGAAAAACTGTTTTTT. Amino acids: CASSLGVTGEKLFF. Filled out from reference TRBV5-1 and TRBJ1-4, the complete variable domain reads KAGVTQTPRYLIKTRGQQVTLSCSPISGHRSVSWYQQTPGQGLQFLFEYFSETQRNKGNFPGRFSGRQFSNSRSEMNVSTLELGDSALYLCASSLGVTGEKLFFGSGTQLSVL.

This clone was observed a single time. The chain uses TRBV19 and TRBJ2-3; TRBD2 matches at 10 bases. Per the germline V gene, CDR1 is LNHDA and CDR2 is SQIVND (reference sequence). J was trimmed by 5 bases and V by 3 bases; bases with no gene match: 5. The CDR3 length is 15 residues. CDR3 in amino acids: CASSMGLAGEDTQYF. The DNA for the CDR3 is TGTGCCAGTAGTATGGGTCTAGCGGGGGAAGATACGCAGTATTTT.

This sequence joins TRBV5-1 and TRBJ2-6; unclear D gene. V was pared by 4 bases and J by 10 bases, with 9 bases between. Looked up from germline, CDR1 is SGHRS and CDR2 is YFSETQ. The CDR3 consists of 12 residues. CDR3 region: CASSPDGNVLTF. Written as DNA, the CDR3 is TGCGCCAGCAGCCCGGACGGGAACGTCCTGACTTTC.

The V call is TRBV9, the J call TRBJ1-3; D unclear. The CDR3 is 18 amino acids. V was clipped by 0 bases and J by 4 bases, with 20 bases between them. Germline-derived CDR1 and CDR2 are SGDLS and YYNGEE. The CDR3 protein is CASSVDEGDGWTGNTIYF. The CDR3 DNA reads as TGTGCCAGCAGCGTAGACGAGGGAGACGGCTGGACCGGAAACACCATATATTTT.

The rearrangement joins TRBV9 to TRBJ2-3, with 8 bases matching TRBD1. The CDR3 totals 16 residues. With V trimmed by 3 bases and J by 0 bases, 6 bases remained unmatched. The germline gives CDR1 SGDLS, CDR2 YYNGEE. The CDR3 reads CASSALDRGSTDTQYF. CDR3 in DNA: TGTGCCAGCAGCGCCCTAGACAGGGGAAGCACAGATACGCAGTATTTT.

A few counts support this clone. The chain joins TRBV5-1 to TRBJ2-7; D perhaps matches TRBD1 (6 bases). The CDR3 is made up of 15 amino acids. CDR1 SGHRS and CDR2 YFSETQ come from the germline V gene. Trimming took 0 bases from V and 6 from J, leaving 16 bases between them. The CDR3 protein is CASSLGWAGDGEQYF. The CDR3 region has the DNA TGCGCCAGCAGCTTGGGCTGGGCAGGGGATGGCGAGCAGTACTTC.